Detailed here is one T cell receptor (beta chain). Profiling relied on immunoSEQ multiplex PCR, and the TCRdb table lists in-frame clones only, not all of them. The data show around 30,000 clones, with about 85% seen just once and around a third held by the top ten. This sample was taken from a study of radiation and T cells in renal cell carcinoma. Time point specified: blood 4 weeks post-SBRT, at nephrectomy. Treatment given: 15 Gy SBRT to primary tumor, nephrectomy 4 weeks later. Nephrectomy followed 15 Gy stereotactic body radiation by 4 weeks. The CDR3 length is 14 residues. Germline values: CDR1 MNHEY, CDR2 SMNVEV (reference sequence).

The sample here was blood, taken from a patient whose treatment included radiotherapy and nephrectomy. The chain uses TRBV27 and TRBJ2-5, with 8 bases lining up with TRBD2. The DNA end is more similar to TRBJ2-7, so the J call may be wrong. The TCR originated in a man in his fifties or sixties with renal cell carcinoma. CDR3 in DNA: TGTGCCAGCAAGCGGGGGCCGTACTCCTACGAGCAGTACTTC. Translation: CASKRGPYSYEQYF.